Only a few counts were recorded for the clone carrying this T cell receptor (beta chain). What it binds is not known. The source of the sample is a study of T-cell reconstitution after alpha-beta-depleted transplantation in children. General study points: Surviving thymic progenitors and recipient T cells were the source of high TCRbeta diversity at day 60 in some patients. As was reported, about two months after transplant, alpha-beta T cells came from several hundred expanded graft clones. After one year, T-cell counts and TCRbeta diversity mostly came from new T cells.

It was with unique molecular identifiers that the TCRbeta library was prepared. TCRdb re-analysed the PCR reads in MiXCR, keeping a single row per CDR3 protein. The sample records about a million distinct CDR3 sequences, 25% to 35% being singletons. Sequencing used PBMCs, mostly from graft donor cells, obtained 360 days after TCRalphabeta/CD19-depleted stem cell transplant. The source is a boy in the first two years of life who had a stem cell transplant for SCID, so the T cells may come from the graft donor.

CDR3 coding DNA: TGTGCCAGCAGCTTCCTAGCACAAGATACGCAGTATTTT. This encodes CASSFLAQDTQYF. The chain uses TRBV7-9 and TRBJ2-3, with D perhaps TRBD2 (5 bases). CDR1 and CDR2 (germline): SEHNR, FQNEAQ (reference sequence). V was cut by 3 bases and J by 5 bases, with 9 bases left in between. This CDR3 spans 13 amino acids. The whole variable domain, filled in from reference TRBV7-9 and TRBJ2-3, reads DTGVSQNPRHKITKRGQNVTFRCDPISEHNRLYWYRQTLGQGPEFLTYFQNEAQLEKSRLLSDRFSAERPKGSFSTLEIQRTEQGDSAMYLCASSFLAQDTQYFGPGTRLTVL.